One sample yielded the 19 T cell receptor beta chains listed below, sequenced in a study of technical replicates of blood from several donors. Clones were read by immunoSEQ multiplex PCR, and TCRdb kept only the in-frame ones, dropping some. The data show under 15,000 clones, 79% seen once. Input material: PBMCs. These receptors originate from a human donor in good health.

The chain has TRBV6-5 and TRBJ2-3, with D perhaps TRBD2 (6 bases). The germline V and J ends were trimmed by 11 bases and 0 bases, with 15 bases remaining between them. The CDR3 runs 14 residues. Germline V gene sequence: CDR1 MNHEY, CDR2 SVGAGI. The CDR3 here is CAVGAGYSTDTQYF. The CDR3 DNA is TGTGCCGTTGGCGCGGGATATAGCACAGATACGCAGTATTTT.

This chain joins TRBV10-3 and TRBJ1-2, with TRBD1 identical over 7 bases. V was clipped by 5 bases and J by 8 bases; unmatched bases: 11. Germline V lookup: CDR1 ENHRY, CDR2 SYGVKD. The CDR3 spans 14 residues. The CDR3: CAISTNPTGAGYTF. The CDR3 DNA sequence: TGTGCCATCAGTACGAACCCTACAGGGGCCGGCTACACCTTC.

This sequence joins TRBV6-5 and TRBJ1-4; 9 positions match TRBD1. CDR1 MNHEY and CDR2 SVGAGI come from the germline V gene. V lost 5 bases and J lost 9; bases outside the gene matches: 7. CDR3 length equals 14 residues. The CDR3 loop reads CASSPGQGTKKLFF. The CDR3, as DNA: TGTGCCAGCAGTCCGGGACAGGGCACCAAAAAACTGTTTTTT.

The CDR3 DNA sequence: TGTGCCAGCAGCCCTGAGATCACCGGGGAGCTGTTTTTT. Protein sequence: CASSPEITGELFF. This chain connects TRBV7-9 to TRBJ2-2; D gene unclear. There are 13 residues in the CDR3. Germline loops: CDR1 SEHNR, CDR2 FQNEAQ (reference sequence). V was trimmed by 5 bases and J by 4 bases, leaving 8 bases between them.

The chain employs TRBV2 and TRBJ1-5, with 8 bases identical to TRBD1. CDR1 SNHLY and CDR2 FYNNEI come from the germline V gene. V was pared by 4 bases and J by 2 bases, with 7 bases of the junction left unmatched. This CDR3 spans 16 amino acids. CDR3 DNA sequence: TGTGCCAGCAGTGGAGGACAGGGACGCCGCAATCAGCCCCAGCATTTT. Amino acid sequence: CASSGGQGRRNQPQHF.

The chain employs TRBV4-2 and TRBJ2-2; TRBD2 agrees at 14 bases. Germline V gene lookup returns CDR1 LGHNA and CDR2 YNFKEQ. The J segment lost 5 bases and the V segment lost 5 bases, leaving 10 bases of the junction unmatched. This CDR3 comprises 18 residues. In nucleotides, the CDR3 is TGTGCCAGCAGCTTTCGCGGGACTAGCGGGAGTGCGACCGGGGAGCTGTTTTTT. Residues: CASSFRGTSGSATGELFF.

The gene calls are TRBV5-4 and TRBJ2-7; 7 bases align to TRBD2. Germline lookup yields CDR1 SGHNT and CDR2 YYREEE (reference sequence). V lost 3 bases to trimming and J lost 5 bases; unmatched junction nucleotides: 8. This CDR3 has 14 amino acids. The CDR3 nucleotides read TGTGCCAGCAGCTCTTGGCGGGAGACCGACGAGCAGTACTTC. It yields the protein CASSSWRETDEQYF.

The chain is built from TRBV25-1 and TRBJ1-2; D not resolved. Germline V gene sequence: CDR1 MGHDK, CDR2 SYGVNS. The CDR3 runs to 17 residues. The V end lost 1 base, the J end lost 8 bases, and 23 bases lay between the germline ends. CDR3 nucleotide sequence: TGTGCCAGCAGTGAATCCGGAGCGGCAGGTGAGCTATACGGCTACACCTTC. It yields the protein CASSESGAAGELYGYTF.

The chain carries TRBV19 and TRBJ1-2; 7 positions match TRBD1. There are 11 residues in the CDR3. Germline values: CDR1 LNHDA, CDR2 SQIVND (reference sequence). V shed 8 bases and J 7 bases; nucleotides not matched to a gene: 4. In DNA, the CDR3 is TGTGCCAGTCAGACAGGGTCTGGCTACACCTTC. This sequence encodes CASQTGSGYTF.

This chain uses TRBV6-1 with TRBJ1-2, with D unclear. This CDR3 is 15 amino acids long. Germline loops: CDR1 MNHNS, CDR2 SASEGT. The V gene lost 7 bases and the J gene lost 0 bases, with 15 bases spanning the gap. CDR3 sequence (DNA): TGTGCCAGCATTCCTAGGCCAACCGCTAACTATGGCTACACCTTC. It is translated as CASIPRPTANYGYTF.

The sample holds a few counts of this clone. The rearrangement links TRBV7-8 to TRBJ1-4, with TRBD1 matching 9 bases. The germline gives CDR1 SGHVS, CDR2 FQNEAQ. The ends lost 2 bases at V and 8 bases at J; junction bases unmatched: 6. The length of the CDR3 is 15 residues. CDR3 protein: CASSLSGTGREKLFF. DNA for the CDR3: TGTGCCAGCAGCTTATCTGGGACAGGGAGGGAAAAACTGTTTTTT.

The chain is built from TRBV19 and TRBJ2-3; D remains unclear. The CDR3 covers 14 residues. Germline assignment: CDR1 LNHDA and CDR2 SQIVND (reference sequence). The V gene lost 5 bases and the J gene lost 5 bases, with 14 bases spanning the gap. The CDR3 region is CASSPLYRGDTQYF. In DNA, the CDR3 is TGTGCCAGTAGTCCCCTATATCGTGGAGATACGCAGTATTTT.

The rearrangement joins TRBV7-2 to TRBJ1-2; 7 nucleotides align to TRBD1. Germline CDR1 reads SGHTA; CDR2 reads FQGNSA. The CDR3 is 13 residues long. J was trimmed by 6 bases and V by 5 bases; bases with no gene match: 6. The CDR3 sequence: CASSPNRGHGYTF. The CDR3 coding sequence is TGTGCCAGCAGCCCAAACAGGGGTCATGGCTACACCTTC.

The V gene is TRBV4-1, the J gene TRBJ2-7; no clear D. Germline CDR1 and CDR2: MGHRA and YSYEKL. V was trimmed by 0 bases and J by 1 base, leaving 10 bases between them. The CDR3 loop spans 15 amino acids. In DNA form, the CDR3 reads TGCGCCAGCAGCCAAGACCGCACCGGTTCCTACGAGCAGTACTTC. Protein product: CASSQDRTGSYEQYF.

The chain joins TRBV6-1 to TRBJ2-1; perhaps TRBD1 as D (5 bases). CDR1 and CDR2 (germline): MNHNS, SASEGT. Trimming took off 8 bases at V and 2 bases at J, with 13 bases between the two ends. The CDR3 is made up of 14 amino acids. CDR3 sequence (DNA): TGTGCCAGCGACGAGGCAGGGCCCTACAATGAGCAGTTCTTC. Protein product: CASDEAGPYNEQFF.

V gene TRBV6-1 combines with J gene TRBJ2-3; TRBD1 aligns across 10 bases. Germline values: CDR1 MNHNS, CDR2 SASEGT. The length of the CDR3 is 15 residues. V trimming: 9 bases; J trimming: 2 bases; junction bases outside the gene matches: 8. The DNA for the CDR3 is TGTGCCAGTACTCCGGGACAGGGGATCACAGATACGCAGTATTTT. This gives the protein CASTPGQGITDTQYF.

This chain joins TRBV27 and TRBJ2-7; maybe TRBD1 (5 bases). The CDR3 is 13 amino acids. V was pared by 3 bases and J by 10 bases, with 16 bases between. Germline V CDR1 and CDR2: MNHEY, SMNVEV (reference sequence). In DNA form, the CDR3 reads TGTGCCAGCAGTTTGATAGGGGCAGGGTTTCAGTACTTC. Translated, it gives CASSLIGAGFQYF.

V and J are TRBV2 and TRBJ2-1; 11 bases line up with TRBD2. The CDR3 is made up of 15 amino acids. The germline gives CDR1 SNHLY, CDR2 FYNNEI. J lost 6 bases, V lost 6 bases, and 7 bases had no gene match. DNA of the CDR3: TGTGCCAGCAGACAACTAGCGGGAGCCTCCAATGAGCAGTTCTTC. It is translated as CASRQLAGASNEQFF.

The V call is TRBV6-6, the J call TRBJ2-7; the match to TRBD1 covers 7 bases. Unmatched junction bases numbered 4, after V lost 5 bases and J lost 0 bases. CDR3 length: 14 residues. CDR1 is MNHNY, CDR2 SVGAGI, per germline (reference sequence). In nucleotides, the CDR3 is TGTGCCAGCAGTGGGACAGAGAGCTCCTACGAGCAGTACTTC. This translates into CASSGTESSYEQYF.